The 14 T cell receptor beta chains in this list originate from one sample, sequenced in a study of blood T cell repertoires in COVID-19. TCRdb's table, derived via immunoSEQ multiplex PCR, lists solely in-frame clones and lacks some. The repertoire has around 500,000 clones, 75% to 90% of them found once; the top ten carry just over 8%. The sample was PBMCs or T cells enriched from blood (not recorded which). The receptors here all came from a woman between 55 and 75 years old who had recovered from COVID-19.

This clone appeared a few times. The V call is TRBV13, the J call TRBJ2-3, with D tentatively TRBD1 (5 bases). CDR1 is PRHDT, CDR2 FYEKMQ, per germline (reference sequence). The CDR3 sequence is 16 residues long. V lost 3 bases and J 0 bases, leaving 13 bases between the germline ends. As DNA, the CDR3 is TGTGCCAGCAGCTTTGGACACACCTCTAGCACAGATACGCAGTATTTT. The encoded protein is CASSFGHTSSTDTQYF. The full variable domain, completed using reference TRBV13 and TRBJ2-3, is AAGVIQSPRHLIKEKRETATLKCYPIPRHDTVYWYQQGPGQDPQFLISFYEKMQSDKGSIPDRFSAQQFSDYHSELNMSSLELGDSALYFCASSFGHTSSTDTQYFGPGTRLTVL.

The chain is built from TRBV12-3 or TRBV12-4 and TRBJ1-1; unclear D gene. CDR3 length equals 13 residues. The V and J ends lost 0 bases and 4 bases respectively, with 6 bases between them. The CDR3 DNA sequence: TGTGCCAGCAGTTTAGCGGGAGCCACTGAAGCTTTCTTT. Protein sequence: CASSLAGATEAFF.

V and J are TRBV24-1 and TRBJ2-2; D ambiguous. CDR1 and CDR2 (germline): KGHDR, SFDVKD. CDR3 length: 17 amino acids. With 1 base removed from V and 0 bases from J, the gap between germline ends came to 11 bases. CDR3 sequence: CATSDLGSAANTGELFF. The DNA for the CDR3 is TGTGCCACCAGTGATTTAGGCTCCGCGGCGAACACCGGGGAGCTGTTTTTT.

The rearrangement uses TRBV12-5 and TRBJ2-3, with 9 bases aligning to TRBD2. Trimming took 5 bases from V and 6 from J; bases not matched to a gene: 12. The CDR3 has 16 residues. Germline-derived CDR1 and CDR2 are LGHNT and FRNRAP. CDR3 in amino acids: CASGIGIAGAWDTQYF. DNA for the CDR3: TGTGCTAGTGGTATCGGGATAGCGGGGGCCTGGGATACGCAGTATTTT.

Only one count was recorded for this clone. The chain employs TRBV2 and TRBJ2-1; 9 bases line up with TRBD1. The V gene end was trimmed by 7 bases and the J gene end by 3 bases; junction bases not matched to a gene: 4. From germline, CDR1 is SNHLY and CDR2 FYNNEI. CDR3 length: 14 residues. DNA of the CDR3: TGTGCCAGCACAGGGACAGGGCTCTACAATGAGCAGTTCTTC. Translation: CASTGTGLYNEQFF.

CDR3 DNA: TGTGCCAGCAGTGCATTCGGACAGGCCATCTATAATTCACCCCTCCACTTT. As protein: CASSAFGQAIYNSPLHF. The chain joins TRBV2 to TRBJ1-6; 7 bases match TRBD1. The V gene end was trimmed by 4 bases and the J gene end by 3 bases; junction bases not matched to a gene: 9. Per the germline V gene, CDR1 is SNHLY and CDR2 is FYNNEI. This CDR3 contains 17 residues.

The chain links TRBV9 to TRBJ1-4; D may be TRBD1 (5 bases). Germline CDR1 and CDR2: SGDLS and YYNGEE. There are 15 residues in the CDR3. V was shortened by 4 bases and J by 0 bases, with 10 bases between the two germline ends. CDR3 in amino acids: CASSLQGATNEKLFF. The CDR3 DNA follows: TGTGCCAGCAGCCTTCAGGGTGCAACTAATGAAAAACTGTTTTTT.

Here the CDR3 reads CASSQTHRGSYEQYF. CDR3 in DNA: TGTGCCAGCAGCCAGACTCACAGGGGCTCCTACGAGCAGTACTTC. V is TRBV3-1 (or the pseudogene TRBV3-2) and J is TRBJ2-7, with 7 bases aligning to TRBD1. The CDR3 consists of 15 residues. Germline V CDR1 and CDR2: LGHDT, YNNKEL (reference sequence). Trimming removed 3 bases from V and 0 bases from J; junction bases left unmatched: 5.

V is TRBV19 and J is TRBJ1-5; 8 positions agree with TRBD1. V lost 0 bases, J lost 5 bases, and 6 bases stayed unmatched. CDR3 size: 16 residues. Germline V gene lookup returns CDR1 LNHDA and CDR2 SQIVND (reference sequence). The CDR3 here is CASSIDRDRPYQPQHF. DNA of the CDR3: TGTGCCAGTAGTATAGATCGGGACAGGCCCTATCAGCCCCAGCATTTT.

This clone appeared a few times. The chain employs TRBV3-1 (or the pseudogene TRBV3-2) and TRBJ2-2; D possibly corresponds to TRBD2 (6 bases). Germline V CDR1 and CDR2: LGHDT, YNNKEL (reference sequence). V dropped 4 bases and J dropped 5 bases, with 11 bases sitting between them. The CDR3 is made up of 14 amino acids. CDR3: CASSPGTQTGELFF. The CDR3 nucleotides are TGTGCCAGCAGCCCCGGGACTCAAACCGGGGAGCTGTTTTTT.

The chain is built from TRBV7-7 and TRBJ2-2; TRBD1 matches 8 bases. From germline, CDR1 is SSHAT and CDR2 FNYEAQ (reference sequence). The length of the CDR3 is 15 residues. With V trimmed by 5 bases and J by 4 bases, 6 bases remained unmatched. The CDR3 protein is CASSLRTGTTGELFF. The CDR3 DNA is TGTGCCAGCAGCCTCCGGACAGGGACCACCGGGGAGCTGTTTTTT.

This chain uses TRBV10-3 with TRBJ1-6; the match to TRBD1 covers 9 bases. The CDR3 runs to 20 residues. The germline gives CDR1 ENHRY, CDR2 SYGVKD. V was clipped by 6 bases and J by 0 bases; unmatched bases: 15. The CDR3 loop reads CAISSGTGTLGSSYNSPLHF. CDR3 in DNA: TGTGCCATCAGCTCCGGGACAGGGACGTTAGGGAGCTCCTATAATTCACCCCTCCACTTT.

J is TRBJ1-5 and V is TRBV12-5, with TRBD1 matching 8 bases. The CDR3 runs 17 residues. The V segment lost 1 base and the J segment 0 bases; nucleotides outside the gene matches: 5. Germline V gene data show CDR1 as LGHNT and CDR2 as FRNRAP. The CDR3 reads CASGLGHQGASNQPQHF. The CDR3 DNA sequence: TGTGCTAGTGGTTTGGGTCACCAGGGGGCTAGCAATCAGCCCCAGCATTTT. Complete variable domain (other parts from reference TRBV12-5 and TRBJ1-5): DARVTQTPRHKVTEMGQEVTMRCQPILGHNTVFWYRQTMMQGLELLAYFRNRAPLDDSGMPKDRFSAEMPDATLATLKIQPSEPRDSAVYFCASGLGHQGASNQPQHFGDGTRLSIL.

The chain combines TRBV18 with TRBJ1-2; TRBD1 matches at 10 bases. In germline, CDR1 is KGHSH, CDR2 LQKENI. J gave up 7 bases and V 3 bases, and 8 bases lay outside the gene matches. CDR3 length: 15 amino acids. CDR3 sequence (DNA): TGTGCCAGCTCACCCGCGGGACAGGGGTCTTTTGGCTACACCTTC. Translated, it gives CASSPAGQGSFGYTF.